A single T cell receptor beta chain is shown here with its context. No antigen is known for it. Here immunoSEQ multiplex PCR was the method, and the copy in TCRdb shows in-frame clones only, minus some. The sample lists 100,000 to 150,000 clones; approximately 89% were seen once. The CDR3 consists of 18 residues. V dropped 2 bases and J dropped 2 bases, with 20 bases sitting between them. The sample comes from a study of T cell responses to AZD1222 COVID-19 vaccine. Whole-study findings and limits: Researchers took repertoire samples only after the peak T cell response had come.

The V gene is TRBV23-1, the J gene TRBJ2-3; the D gene could be TRBD1 or TRBD2 (6 bases each). TRBV23-1 is designated an ORF whose function remains uncertain. The sample in question was peripheral blood, obtained 28 days after the second AZD1222 dose. This clonotype was sampled from an adult who received the AZD1222 COVID-19 vaccine. The CDR3 DNA sequence: TGCGCCAGCAGTCAACCTCCATTCGGGGGCCCCCTCACAGATACGCAGTATTTT. Residues: CASSQPPFGGPLTDTQYF.